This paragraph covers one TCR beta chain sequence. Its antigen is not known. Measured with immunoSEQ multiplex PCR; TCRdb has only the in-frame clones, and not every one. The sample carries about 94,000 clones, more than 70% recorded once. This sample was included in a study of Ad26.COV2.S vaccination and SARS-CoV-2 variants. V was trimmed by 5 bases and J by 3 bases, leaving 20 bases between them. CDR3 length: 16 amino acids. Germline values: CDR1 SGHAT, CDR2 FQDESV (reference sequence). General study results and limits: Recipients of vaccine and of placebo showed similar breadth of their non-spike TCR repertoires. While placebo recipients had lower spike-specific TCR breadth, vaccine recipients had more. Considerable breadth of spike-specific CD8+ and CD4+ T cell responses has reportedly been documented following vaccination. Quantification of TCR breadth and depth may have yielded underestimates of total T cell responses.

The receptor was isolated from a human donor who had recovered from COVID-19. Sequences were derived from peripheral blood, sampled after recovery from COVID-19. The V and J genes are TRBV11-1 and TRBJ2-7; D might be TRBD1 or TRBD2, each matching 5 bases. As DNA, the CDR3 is TGTGCCAGCAGCCCCCTAGCCGGGACGGCAAACTACGAGCAGTACTTC. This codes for CASSPLAGTANYEQYF.